The sequence of this T cell receptor beta chain was determined in a study of T cell repertoires in cytomegalovirus infection. Study details: Use of recently identified HLA-C-restricted and well-studied HLA-B-restricted CMV epitopes was part of the study. Regarding the study as a whole: Clonotypes of TCR beta that were HLA-C-restricted and CMV-specific dominated the ex vivo response.

This clonotype showed up just a few times. Its antigen is as yet unknown. CDR1 is MNHNS and CDR2 is SASEGT in the germline V gene. This CDR3 is built from 16 residues. The V end lost 0 bases, the J end lost 1 base, and 12 bases lay between the germline ends. TCRdb re-called the reads with MiXCR, one entry per CDR3 protein. The data show 360,000 or so distinct CDR3 sequences, roughly 34% seen once. This specimen was cultured PBMCs, taken from culture after CMV antigen stimulation. This chain connects TRBV6-1 to TRBJ2-5; no clear D. The clonotype originates from a human donor in good health (CMV status not recorded). Some clones in this sample may be carry-over from other donors' samples. Written as DNA, the CDR3 is TGTGCCAGCAGTGAAGCGGGAAGCCCGGGCCAAGAGACCCAGTACTTC. Translation gives CASSEAGSPGQETQYF.